A single sample gave rise to the 6 T cell receptor beta chains below, sequenced in a study of T-cell memory formation after mild COVID-19. MiXCR, applied by TCRdb to the 5' RACE reads, yields one record per CDR3 protein. This sample carries about 320,000 distinct CDR3 sequences, 14% of them seen once, and the ten largest clones take 21%. The sample taken for sequencing was PBMCs or a T cell subset sorted from them (not recorded which). The receptors derive from a man aged 18 to 30 who had mild COVID-19 (a few samples of this study predate the infection). Cell type and time point are not known.

The chain uses TRBV5-1 and TRBJ2-1; the match to TRBD2 covers 7 bases. The CDR3 loop spans 16 amino acids. Germline CDR1 is SGHRS and CDR2 is YFSETQ. V lost 3 bases to trimming and J lost 0 bases; unmatched junction nucleotides: 6. CDR3 loop: CASSWAWDYSYNEQFF. The CDR3 DNA reads as TGCGCCAGCAGCTGGGCATGGGACTACTCCTACAATGAGCAGTTCTTC.

In its sample, this clonotype was seen a few times. This chain joins TRBV12-3 or TRBV12-4 and TRBJ2-2, with 7 nucleotides matching TRBD2. This CDR3 comprises 15 residues. The trim removed 3 bases at V and 4 bases at J, leaving 5 bases unmatched. The CDR3 spells CASSLGGGSTGELFF. CDR3 bases: TGTGCCAGCAGTTTGGGGGGAGGGAGCACCGGGGAGCTGTTTTTT.

This clonotype occurred many times. This sequence joins TRBV20-1 and TRBJ2-1, with a possible D match to TRBD2 (6 bases). The CDR3 runs 11 residues. Germline V gene sequence: CDR1 DFQATT, CDR2 SNEGSKA (reference sequence). V was shortened by 2 bases and J by 8 bases, with 7 bases between the two germline ends. DNA for the CDR3: TGCAGTGCTAGAAGGGAGGATGAGCAGTTCTTC. The encoded protein is CSARREDEQFF.

CDR3 coding DNA: TGCGCCAGCAGCCAAGATGGGCTAGCGGGGGTCTACAATGAGCAGTTCTTC. As protein: CASSQDGLAGVYNEQFF. The chain recombines TRBV4-3 with TRBJ2-1, with 10 bases matching TRBD2. Germline CDR1 reads LGHNA; CDR2 reads YSLEER. V lost 0 bases and J lost 3; bases outside the gene matches: 5. The length of the CDR3 is 17 residues.

This clonotype was found many times. The V call is TRBV6-5, the J call TRBJ2-3, with D possibly matching TRBD2 (6 bases). Germline-derived CDR1 and CDR2 are MNHEY and SVGAGI. V was cut by 6 bases and J by 6 bases, with 13 bases left in between. The CDR3 is made up of 13 amino acids. The CDR3 loop is CASRTGGVDTQYF. For the CDR3, the DNA is TGTGCCAGCAGGACCGGGGGAGTGGATACGCAGTATTTT.

The chain employs TRBV15 and TRBJ1-2, with D hard to call. Germline V gene sequence: CDR1 LNHNV, CDR2 YYDKDF (reference sequence). V was pared by 0 bases and J by 2 bases, with 10 bases between. CDR3 length: 15 amino acids. The CDR3 is CATSREEGGNYGYTF. CDR3 nucleotides: TGTGCCACCAGCAGAGAGGAAGGCGGGAACTATGGCTACACCTTC.